Listed here are 11 T cell receptor beta chains from one sample, sequenced in a study of STAT5B mutations in CD4+ large granular lymphocyte leukemia. Data came from immunoSEQ multiplex PCR; TCRdb stores just in-frame clones and leaves some out. The sample contains about 25,000 clones, 74% of which appear only once. Sequencing was done on a sample of CD4+ T cells from blood buffy coats. The origin of the receptors is a human donor in good health.

The chain joins TRBV5-1 to TRBJ2-1; 9 bases map to TRBD2. The CDR3 is 15 residues long. Per germline, CDR1 SGHRS and CDR2 YFSETQ. Losses at the gene ends were 4 bases for V and 8 bases for J; bases not matched to a gene: 10. The CDR3 DNA is TGCGCCAGCAGCCTGAGTAGCGGGGGATTCGATGAGCAGTTCTTC. Translation gives CASSLSSGGFDEQFF.

The J gene is TRBJ2-3, the V gene TRBV21-1; no DNA check was done on the table's D call, TRBD2. TRBV21-1 is noted as a pseudogene. This CDR3 spans 18 amino acids. DNA for the CDR3: TGTGCCAGCAGCTCTCGCTCATCAAGCGGGGATAGCACAGATACGCAGTATTTT. Translating gives CASSSRSSSGDSTDTQYF.

V usage is TRBV27 and J usage is TRBJ2-5, with 10 bases identical to TRBD2. Looked up from germline, CDR1 is MNHEY and CDR2 is SMNVEV (reference sequence). The V and J ends lost 3 bases and 1 base, in that order; junction bases with no gene match: 2. This CDR3 is built from 15 residues. The CDR3 spells CASSFASGSQETQYF. The CDR3 nucleotides read TGTGCCAGCAGTTTCGCTAGCGGGAGCCAAGAGACCCAGTACTTC.

This chain's CDR3 is CASSPQGQEQETQYF. DNA for the CDR3: TGTGCCAGCAGCCCTCAGGGACAGGAACAAGAGACCCAGTACTTC. The chain combines TRBV7-3 with TRBJ2-5; 8 bases are shared with TRBD1. The CDR3 spans 15 residues. The V gene's germline CDR1 is SGHTA and CDR2 FQGTGA. Trimming removed 5 bases from V and 2 bases from J; junction bases left unmatched: 7.

The chain combines TRBV6-1 with TRBJ1-3; tentative D call: TRBD1 (5 bases). CDR1 MNHNS and CDR2 SASEGT come from the germline V gene. V dropped 2 bases and J dropped 8 bases, with 7 bases sitting between them. The CDR3 sequence is 12 residues long. The CDR3 sequence: CASSERGHTIYF. The CDR3 nucleotides read TGTGCCAGCAGTGAACGGGGACACACCATATATTTT.

The chain has TRBV4-2 and TRBJ2-3, with a possible D match to TRBD2 (6 bases). This CDR3 region has 17 residues. Germline CDR1 reads LGHNA; CDR2 reads YNFKEQ. V lost 0 bases and J 6 bases, leaving 19 bases between the germline ends. DNA for the CDR3: TGTGCCAGCAGCCAAGAGGGGAGTAGCGGACCCCAGGATACGCAGTATTTT. Its translation is CASSQEGSSGPQDTQYF.

The rearrangement links TRBV18 to TRBJ1-4, with unresolved D. In germline, CDR1 is KGHSH, CDR2 LQKENI. V was trimmed by 3 bases and J by 3 bases, leaving 8 bases between them. The CDR3 has 14 residues. Written as DNA, the CDR3 is TGTGCCAGCTCACCTTACGTTGCTAATGAAAAACTGTTTTTT. This codes for CASSPYVANEKLFF.

This clone turned up a few times. The chain recombines TRBV29-1 with TRBJ1-1; possible D gene TRBD1, 5 bases. Between the trimmed V and J ends, which lost 7 bases and 4 bases, there was a span of 16 bases. The germline gives CDR1 SQVTM, CDR2 ANQGSEA. The CDR3 totals 13 residues. The CDR3 sequence is CSAEVRVGTEAFF. The CDR3 DNA reads TGCAGCGCCGAAGTCAGGGTGGGCACTGAAGCTTTCTTT.

This clone is labeled as medium-sized (0.01 to 0.1%). V is TRBV30 and J is TRBJ1-1, with D hard to call. Germline CDR1 GTSNPN, CDR2 SVGIG (reference sequence). Deletions cut 1 base from V and 5 bases from J, with 5 bases between. There are 11 residues in the CDR3. CDR3: CAWSGLTEAFF. The CDR3 DNA reads TGTGCCTGGAGTGGGCTTACTGAAGCTTTCTTT.

The chain recombines TRBV11-2 with TRBJ2-7; tentative D call: TRBD2 (7 bases). The CDR3 length is 16 residues. Germline V lookup: CDR1 SGHAT, CDR2 FQNNGV. Trimming took off 2 bases at V and 6 bases at J, with 20 bases between the two ends. CDR3 residues: CASSLLGGTTFGEQYF. The DNA of the CDR3 is TGTGCCAGCAGCTTATTGGGGGGGACAACCTTTGGCGAGCAGTACTTC.

The chain combines TRBV5-1 with TRBJ1-4; D not resolved. Trimming took off 1 base at V and 4 bases at J, with 8 bases between the two ends. Germline assignment: CDR1 SGHRS and CDR2 YFSETQ. CDR3 length: 14 amino acids. The CDR3 sequence: CASSLLQNNEKLFF. The CDR3 nucleotides read TGCGCCAGCAGCTTGCTTCAGAATAATGAAAAACTGTTTTTT.